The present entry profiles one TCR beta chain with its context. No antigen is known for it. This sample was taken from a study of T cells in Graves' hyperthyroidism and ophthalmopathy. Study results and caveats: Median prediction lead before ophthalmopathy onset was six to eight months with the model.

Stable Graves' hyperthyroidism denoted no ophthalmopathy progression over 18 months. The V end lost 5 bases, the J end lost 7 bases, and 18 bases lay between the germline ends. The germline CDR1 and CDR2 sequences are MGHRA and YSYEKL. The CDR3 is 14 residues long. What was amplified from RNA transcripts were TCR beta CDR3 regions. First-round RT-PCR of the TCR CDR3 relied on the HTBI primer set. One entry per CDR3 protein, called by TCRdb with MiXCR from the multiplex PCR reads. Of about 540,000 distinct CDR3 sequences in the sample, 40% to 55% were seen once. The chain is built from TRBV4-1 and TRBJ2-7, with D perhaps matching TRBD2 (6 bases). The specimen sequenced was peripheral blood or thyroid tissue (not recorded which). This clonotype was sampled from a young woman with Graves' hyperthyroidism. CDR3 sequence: CASSRAGRFGEQYF. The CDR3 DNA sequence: TGCGCCAGCAGCAGGGCAGGGAGGTTTGGGGAGCAGTACTTC.